A selection of T cell receptor beta chains follows, all from one sample in a study of human T cells and chemical hapten exposure. TCRdb redid the calling of the RACE reads with MiXCR, one entry per CDR3 protein. Among under 450,000 distinct CDR3 sequences, approximately 5% were seen once, and the ten largest hold roughly 2.4%. Material: whole blood, obtained in connection with sensitization to the hapten diphenylcyclopropenone (DPC). Receptors were obtained from a woman between 45 and 65 years old with alopecia areata. Some clones in this sample may be carry-over from other donors' samples. The CDR3 runs from the conserved cysteine through the conserved F or W. The D gene is left open where the match is weak. Clone size appears in some rows only: once, few, many, or a class for an expanded clone.

>TRBV13|12|-|many|TRBJ2-1
CASSSRGGEQFF
TGTGCCAGCAGCTCGCGGGGCGGTGAGCAGTTCTTC
>TRBV28|19|TRBD2|-|TRBJ2-3
CASSPARTSGRSGTDTQYF
TGTGCCAGCAGTCCCGCTCGGACTAGCGGGAGATCGGGCACAGATACGCAGTATTTT
>TRBV11-2|11|-|many|TRBJ2-7
CASSSREGQYF
TGTGCCAGCAGCTCCCGGGAAGGGCAGTACTTC
>TRBV4-1|14|-|many|TRBJ1-5
CASSQDGQNQPQHF
TGCGCCAGCAGCCAAGACGGCCAGAATCAGCCCCAGCATTTT
>TRBV24-1|14|TRBD1|-|TRBJ1-1
CATRGTGSNTEAFF
TGTGCCACCAGGGGGACAGGGTCTAACACTGAAGCTTTCTTT
>TRBV7-2|16|-|many|TRBJ2-4
CASSLAVGGPKNIQYF
TGTGCCAGCAGCTTAGCTGTCGGCGGACCCAAAAACATTCAGTACTTC
>TRBV12-3/TRBV12-4|17|TRBD2|many|TRBJ2-5
CASSWTSGGAYQETQYF
TGTGCCAGCAGTTGGACTAGCGGGGGGGCTTACCAAGAGACCCAGTACTTC
>TRBV28|14|TRBD2|few|TRBJ2-7
CASTQSGTTYEQYF
TGTGCCAGCACCCAAAGCGGGACCACCTACGAGCAGTACTTC
>TRBV24-1|15|-|once|TRBJ1-1
CATSDPRGAGTEAFF
TGTGCCACCAGTGATCCGAGGGGGGCAGGGACTGAAGCTTTCTTT
>TRBV24-1|17|TRBD1|-|TRBJ2-1
CATSDSDRSSSYNEQFF
TGTGCCACCAGTGATTCGGACAGGTCGAGCTCCTACAATGAGCAGTTCTTC
>TRBV5-5|15|TRBD1|few|TRBJ2-1
CATGGDRGSYNEQFF
TGTGCCACTGGAGGGGACAGGGGGTCCTACAATGAGCAGTTCTTC
>TRBV7-9|13|-|-|TRBJ1-6
CASSFENNSPLHF
TGTGCCAGCAGCTTTGAGAATAATTCACCCCTCCACTTT
>TRBV28|12|TRBD1|many|TRBJ2-7
CASEGTGAEQYF
TGTGCCAGCGAGGGGACAGGGGCAGAGCAGTACTTC
>TRBV9|15|TRBD1|few|TRBJ1-2
CASSVEEGGGLGYTF
TGTGCCAGCAGCGTAGAGGAGGGAGGGGGCCTTGGCTACACCTTC
>TRBV13|17|TRBD2|many|TRBJ2-4
CASSSRQRGLAKNIQYF
TGTGCCAGCAGCTCTCGCCAGCGGGGACTAGCCAAAAACATTCAGTACTTC